This entry concerns a single T cell receptor (beta chain). Antigen: not known. The CDR3 contains 12 residues. V dropped 5 bases and J dropped 7 bases, with 11 bases sitting between them. Germline V CDR1 and CDR2: PRHDT, FYEKMQ (reference sequence). It was with 60 Vbeta and 13 Jbeta primers that the PCR ran. Libraries were prepared by immunoSEQ multiplex PCR; TCRdb keeps only in-frame clonotypes and omits some of them. The table lists under 150,000 clones, 55% to 75% of them singletons, with about 1.6% in the top ten. These data originate in a study of cytomegalovirus exposure and HLA in healthy donors. Study outcomes and limitations: Cytomegalovirus-associated status was assigned to 164 TCR beta chains.

The source of this sequence is a man aged 30-40 years in good health and CMV-seropositive. The specimen sequenced was PBMCs. The chain links TRBV13 to TRBJ1-1, with D hard to call. CDR3 bases: TGTGCCAGCAGCCAAGCCGGGATTGAAGCTTTCTTT. The encoded protein is CASSQAGIEAFF. The full variable domain, completed using reference TRBV13 and TRBJ1-1, is AAGVIQSPRHLIKEKRETATLKCYPIPRHDTVYWYQQGPGQDPQFLISFYEKMQSDKGSIPDRFSAQQFSDYHSELNMSSLELGDSALYFCASSQAGIEAFFGQGTRLTVV.